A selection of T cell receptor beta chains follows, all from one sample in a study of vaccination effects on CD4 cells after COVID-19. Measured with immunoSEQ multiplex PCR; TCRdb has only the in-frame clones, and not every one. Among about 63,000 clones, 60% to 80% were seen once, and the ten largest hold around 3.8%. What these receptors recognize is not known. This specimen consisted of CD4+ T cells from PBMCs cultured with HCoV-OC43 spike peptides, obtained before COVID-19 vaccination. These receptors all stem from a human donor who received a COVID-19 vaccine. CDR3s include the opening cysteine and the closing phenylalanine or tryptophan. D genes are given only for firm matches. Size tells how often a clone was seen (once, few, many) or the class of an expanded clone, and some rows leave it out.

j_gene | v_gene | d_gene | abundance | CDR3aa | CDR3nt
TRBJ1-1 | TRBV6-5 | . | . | CASSYSRGGNTEAFF | TGTGCCAGCAGTTACTCGAGGGGAGGGAACACTGAAGCTTTCTTT
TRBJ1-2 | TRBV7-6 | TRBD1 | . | CASSLRGGGTGENYGYTF | TGTGCCAGCAGCTTACGAGGGGGTGGGACAGGGGAAAACTATGGCTACACCTTC
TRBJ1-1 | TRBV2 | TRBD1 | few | CASGRGQGDTEAFF | TGTGCCAGCGGGAGGGGGCAGGGGGATACTGAAGCTTTCTTT
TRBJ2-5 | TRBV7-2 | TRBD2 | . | CASSLWGGAGQTQYF | TGTGCCAGCAGCTTATGGGGAGGGGCCGGGCAGACCCAGTACTTC
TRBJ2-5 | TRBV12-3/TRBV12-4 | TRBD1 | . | CASSYTGDETQYF | TGTGCCAGCAGCTACACAGGGGATGAGACCCAGTACTTC
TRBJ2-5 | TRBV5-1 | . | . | CASWREETQYF | TGCGCCAGCTGGCGAGAAGAGACCCAGTACTTC
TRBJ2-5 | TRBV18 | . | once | CASSPLGAAQETQYF | TGTGCCAGCTCACCACTCGGGGCAGCCCAAGAGACCCAGTACTTC
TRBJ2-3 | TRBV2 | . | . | CASDRVRGSTDTQYF | TGTGCCAGCGACCGAGTAAGGGGTAGCACAGATACGCAGTATTTT
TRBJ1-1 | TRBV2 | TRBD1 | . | CASMRQGDTEAFF | TGTGCCAGCATGAGACAGGGGGACACTGAAGCTTTCTTT
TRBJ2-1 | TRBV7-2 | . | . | CASRKVDNEQFF | TGTGCCAGCAGAAAAGTTGACAATGAGCAGTTCTTC
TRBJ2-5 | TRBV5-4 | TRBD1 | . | CASSLGTEQETQYF | TGTGCCAGCAGCCTCGGGACAGAACAAGAGACCCAGTACTTC
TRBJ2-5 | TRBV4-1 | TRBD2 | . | CASSQSPPGGGYRETQYF | TGCGCCAGCAGCCAATCGCCGCCTGGCGGGGGGTATAGAGAGACCCAGTACTTC
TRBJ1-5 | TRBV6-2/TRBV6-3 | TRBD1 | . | CASSLQGGQPQHF | TGTGCCAGCAGTCTGCAGGGGGGACAGCCCCAGCATTTT
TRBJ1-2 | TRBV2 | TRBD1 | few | CASGTGSDYGYTF | TGTGCCAGCGGGACAGGATCCGACTATGGCTACACCTTC
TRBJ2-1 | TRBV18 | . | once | CASSPISSGQFF | TGTGCCAGCTCACCAATCAGTAGTGGGCAGTTCTTC
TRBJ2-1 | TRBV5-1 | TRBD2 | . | CASSWRGDTYNEQFF | TGCGCCAGCAGCTGGCGGGGGGACACCTACAATGAGCAGTTCTTC
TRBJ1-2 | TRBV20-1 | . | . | CSAGQSVTF | TGCAGTGCAGGCCAGTCGGTCACCTTC
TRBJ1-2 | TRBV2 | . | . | CASSMRAGDGYTF | TGTGCCTCCTCAATGCGGGCCGGGGATGGCTACACCTTC
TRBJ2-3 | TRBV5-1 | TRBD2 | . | CASSLVASGGADTQYF | TGCGCCAGCAGCTTGGTGGCTAGCGGGGGGGCAGATACGCAGTATTTT
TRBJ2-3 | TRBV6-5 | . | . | CASSVPPLDTQYF | TGTGCCAGCAGCGTTCCTCCCCTGGATACGCAGTATTTT
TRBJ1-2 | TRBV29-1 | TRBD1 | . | CSTQGQGGYGYTF | TGCAGCACACAGGGACAGGGTGGATATGGCTACACCTTC
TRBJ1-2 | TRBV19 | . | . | CASAVLGNYGYTF | TGTGCCAGTGCGGTGCTAGGGAACTATGGCTACACCTTC
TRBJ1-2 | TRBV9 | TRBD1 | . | CASSRGTVPGGNYGYTF | TGTGCCAGCAGCAGAGGGACGGTGCCAGGGGGGAACTATGGCTACACCTTC
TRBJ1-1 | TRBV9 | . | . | CASSVMRDTEAFF | TGTGCCAGCAGCGTAATGAGGGACACTGAAGCTTTCTTT
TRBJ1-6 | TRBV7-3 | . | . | CASSLHFLQGESSPLHF | TGTGCCAGCAGCTTACACTTTTTACAGGGCGAGAGTTCACCCCTCCACTTT
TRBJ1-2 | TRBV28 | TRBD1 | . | CASFGQGYGYTF | TGTGCCAGTTTTGGACAGGGCTATGGCTACACCTTC
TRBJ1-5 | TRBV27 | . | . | CASRKGDTGNQPQHF | TGTGCCAGCAGAAAGGGAGATACGGGCAATCAGCCCCAGCATTTT
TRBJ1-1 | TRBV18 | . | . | CASSPGGADTEAFF | TGTGCCAGCTCACCAGGGGGTGCGGACACTGAAGCTTTCTTT
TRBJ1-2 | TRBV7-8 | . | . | CASSLTRRGGSDYGYTF | TGTGCCAGCAGCTTAACTAGACGGGGGGGGTCGGACTATGGCTACACCTTC
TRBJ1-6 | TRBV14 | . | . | CASSQADRSGYSPLHF | TGTGCCAGCAGCCAAGCGGACAGAAGTGGTTATTCACCCCTCCACTTT
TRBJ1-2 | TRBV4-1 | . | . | CASSPLRTVNYGYTF | TGCGCCAGCAGCCCACTCAGGACGGTGAACTATGGCTACACCTTC
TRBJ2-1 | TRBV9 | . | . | CASSVDPLLSYNEQFF | TGTGCCAGCAGCGTAGACCCCCTGCTCTCCTACAATGAGCAGTTCTTC
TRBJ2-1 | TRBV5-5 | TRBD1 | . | CASSLGQGVTYNEQFF | TGTGCCAGCAGCTTGGGGCAGGGGGTTACCTACAATGAGCAGTTCTTC
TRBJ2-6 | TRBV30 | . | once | CAWIAQGSGANVLTF | TGTGCCTGGATAGCTCAGGGTTCCGGGGCCAACGTCCTGACTTTC
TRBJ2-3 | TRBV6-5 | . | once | CASSVAVTINTQYF | TGTGCCAGCAGCGTAGCGGTTACGATCAATACGCAGTATTTT
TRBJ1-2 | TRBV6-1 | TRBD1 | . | CASSELSGTGFDYGYTF | TGTGCCAGCAGTGAACTCTCCGGGACAGGGTTCGACTATGGCTACACCTTC
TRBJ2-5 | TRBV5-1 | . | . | CASSLGLVGETQYF | TGCGCCAGCAGCTTGGGACTAGTGGGAGAGACCCAGTACTTC
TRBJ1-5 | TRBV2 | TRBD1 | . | CASSTGTGNQPQHF | TGTGCCAGCAGCACCGGGACAGGGAATCAGCCCCAGCATTTT
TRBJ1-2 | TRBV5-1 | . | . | CASSGGVWGRYGYTF | TGCGCCAGCAGCGGCGGGGTCTGGGGCCGCTATGGCTACACCTTC
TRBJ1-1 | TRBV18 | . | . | CASSRGGTEAFF | TGTGCCAGCTCACGAGGGGGCACTGAAGCTTTCTTT
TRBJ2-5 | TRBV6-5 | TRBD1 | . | CASSYGQERETQYF | TGTGCCAGCAGTTACGGACAGGAGCGTGAGACCCAGTACTTC
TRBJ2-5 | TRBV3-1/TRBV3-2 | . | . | CASSQDVETQYF | TGTGCCAGCAGCCAAGACGTCGAGACCCAGTACTTC
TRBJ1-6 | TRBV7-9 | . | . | CASSLDRGALHF | TGTGCCAGCAGCTTAGATAGGGGGGCCCTCCACTTT
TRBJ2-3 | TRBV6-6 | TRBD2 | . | CASSLAGGPGTDTQYF | TGTGCCAGCAGTTTAGCGGGGGGGCCAGGCACAGATACGCAGTATTTT
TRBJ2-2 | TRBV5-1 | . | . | CASSRGNTGELFF | TGCGCCAGCAGCAGGGGGAACACCGGGGAGCTGTTTTTT
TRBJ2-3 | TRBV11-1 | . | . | CASSFRTDTQYF | TGTGCCAGCAGCTTTCGCACAGATACGCAGTATTTT